The 30 T cell receptor beta chains below were found in one sample sequenced in a study of CD8 T cells in Susac syndrome. The RNA, about 0.45 to 1 ug, was put through reverse transcription using random hexamers. TCRdb recomputed calls from the immunoSEQ multiplex PCR reads with MiXCR, one row per CDR3 protein. The sample contains about 240,000 distinct CDR3 sequences, 90% to 96% of which appear only once. Sequencing input: CD4+ T cells from PBMCs. The origin of the receptors is a human donor with Susac syndrome.

This sequence joins TRBV20-1 and TRBJ2-1; 8 nucleotides agree with TRBD2. Looked up from germline, CDR1 is DFQATT and CDR2 is SNEGSKA (reference sequence). The CDR3 loop spans 14 amino acids. After removal of 5 bases from V and 5 bases from J, the junction contained 8 bases not matched to a gene. The CDR3: CSALIAGRDNEQFF. As DNA, the CDR3 is TGCAGTGCTTTGATAGCGGGAAGGGACAATGAGCAGTTCTTC.

The V call is TRBV28, the J call TRBJ1-2; D gene ambiguous. Per the germline V gene, CDR1 is MDHEN and CDR2 is SYDVKM. V was shortened by 4 bases and J by 8 bases, with 14 bases between the two germline ends. The CDR3 has 13 residues. CDR3 bases: TGTGCCAGCAGTTCTCTCCTCAGGTCGGGCTACACCTTC. Translated: CASSSLLRSGYTF.

The chain recombines TRBV12-3 or TRBV12-4 with TRBJ2-2, with 8 bases fitting TRBD2. With 3 bases clipped from V and 3 bases from J, the junction kept 6 bases outside the gene matches. CDR3 length: 16 residues. The CDR3 here is CASSLSGLGDTGELFF. Written as DNA, the CDR3 is TGTGCCAGCAGTTTGTCGGGACTAGGTGACACCGGGGAGCTGTTTTTT.

V and J are TRBV6-6 and TRBJ2-2, with 8 positions matching TRBD1. V shed 5 bases and J 5 bases; nucleotides not matched to a gene: 7. In germline, CDR1 is MNHNY, CDR2 SVGAGI (reference sequence). CDR3 length equals 15 residues. The CDR3 DNA is TGTGCCAGCAGTCCCACGACAGGGGTTACCGGGGAGCTGTTTTTT. Translated, it gives CASSPTTGVTGELFF.

The chain links TRBV20-1 to TRBJ2-3, with a possible D match to TRBD1 (5 bases). Deletions cut 5 bases from V and 4 bases from J, with 19 bases between. This CDR3 has 15 residues. CDR1 and CDR2 from the germline V gene are DFQATT and SNEGSKA (reference sequence). CDR3 sequence (DNA): TGCAGTGCTTGTGGGGCCAGGGTCGCTCCAGATACGCAGTATTTT. It codes for CSACGARVAPDTQYF.

The chain couples TRBV30 to TRBJ2-1; 16 bases fit TRBD2. V shed 3 bases and J 9 bases; nucleotides not matched to a gene: 2. The CDR3 consists of 14 residues. The germline V gene encodes CDR1 GTSNPN and CDR2 SVGIG (reference sequence). The CDR3, as DNA: TGTGCCTGGAGGGGGACTAGCGGGAGGGCTGAGCAGTTCTTC. It codes for CAWRGTSGRAEQFF.

The chain combines TRBV20-1 with TRBJ1-1; 7 bases align to TRBD1. Germline-derived CDR1 and CDR2 are DFQATT and SNEGSKA (reference sequence). The CDR3 has 13 amino acids. J was trimmed by 5 bases and V by 1 base; bases with no gene match: 4. The CDR3 nucleotides read TGCAGTGCTAGAGCGGACAGGCAGACTGAAGCTTTCTTT. It codes for CSARADRQTEAFF.

The chain recombines TRBV23-1 with TRBJ2-7, with D perhaps TRBD1 (5 bases). TRBV23-1 is identified as an open reading frame with a role that is uncertain. The CDR3 is 14 amino acids. Trimming cost V 8 bases and J 5 bases, with 19 bases left between them. The CDR3 protein is CASRRPDTRNEQYF. The CDR3 DNA reads TGCGCCAGCCGACGTCCGGACACCCGGAACGAGCAGTACTTC.

Here the CDR3 DNA reads TGTGCCAGCGGAACGGCGGGGGCAGGGTGGTCGGAGACCCAGTACTTC. Amino acids: CASGTAGAGWSETQYF. This chain joins TRBV12-3 or TRBV12-4 and TRBJ2-5; a possible D gene is TRBD2 (7 bases). The CDR3 totals 16 residues. Trimming removed 8 bases at V and 5 bases at J, with 24 bases between.

The J gene is TRBJ2-3, the V gene TRBV5-6, with D uncertain. Germline CDR1 is SGHDT and CDR2 is YYEEEE. With 1 base removed from V and 6 bases from J, the gap between germline ends came to 12 bases. The CDR3 is 14 amino acids. CDR3 sequence reads: CASSLRQLGDTQYF. Written as DNA, the CDR3 is TGTGCCAGCAGCTTGAGGCAGCTCGGGGATACGCAGTATTTT.

This chain joins TRBV5-6 and TRBJ2-3; no clear D. The CDR3 is 13 residues long. The ends were cut back, 0 bases at V and 4 bases at J, with 6 bases in the middle. CDR1 SGHDT and CDR2 YYEEEE come from the germline V gene. The CDR3 region has the DNA TGTGCCAGCAGCTTGGTGTCAGCAGATACGCAGTATTTT. This encodes CASSLVSADTQYF.

This clonotype appeared once. The gene calls are TRBV5-6 and TRBJ1-2, with a tentative D call TRBD1 (5 bases). Between the trimmed V and J ends, which lost 4 bases and 12 bases, there was a span of 25 bases. CDR1 is SGHDT and CDR2 is YYEEEE in the germline V gene. This CDR3 contains 15 residues. The CDR3 bases are TGTGCCAGCAGCCTCCAAAGCGGGACTTGGGGTGTGGACACCTTC. Translated, it gives CASSLQSGTWGVDTF.

The chain is built from TRBV27 and TRBJ2-1, with a weak D call TRBD1 (6 bases). Trimming took 0 bases from V and 4 from J, leaving 10 bases between them. The CDR3 is 15 residues long. Per germline, CDR1 MNHEY and CDR2 SMNVEV (reference sequence). CDR3 loop: CASSLSGHLYNEQFF. CDR3 nucleotide sequence: TGTGCCAGCAGTTTATCGGGACACCTTTACAATGAGCAGTTCTTC.

In DNA form, the CDR3 reads TGCAGTGCTAGACGGGTCAGAAATGAGCAGTTCTTC. It yields the protein CSARRVRNEQFF. The chain links TRBV20-1 to TRBJ2-1; D gene unclear. Trimming removed 2 bases at V and 7 bases at J, with 9 bases between. Germline lookup yields CDR1 DFQATT and CDR2 SNEGSKA (reference sequence). The CDR3 consists of 12 residues.

This rearrangement joins TRBV19 to TRBJ2-7; tentative D call: TRBD2 (5 bases). Trimming cost V 0 bases and J 0 bases, with 6 bases left between them. CDR1 is LNHDA and CDR2 is SQIVND in the germline V gene (reference sequence). The CDR3 runs to 14 residues. Written as DNA, the CDR3 is TGTGCCAGTAGTATAGACCGGGGCTCCTACGAGCAGTACTTC. It translates to CASSIDRGSYEQYF.

A single count supports this clonotype. The rearrangement uses TRBV14 and TRBJ2-7; 7 bases agree with TRBD2. This CDR3 contains 14 residues. The V gene's germline CDR1 is SGHDN and CDR2 FVKESK. J gave up 1 base and V 5 bases, and 5 bases lay outside the gene matches. For the CDR3, the DNA is TGTGCCAGCAGCAGAAGCGGGGTGTCCTACGAGCAGTACTTC. This codes for CASSRSGVSYEQYF.

The chain links TRBV20-1 to TRBJ2-1; 15 bases map to TRBD2. Looked up from germline, CDR1 is DFQATT and CDR2 is SNEGSKA (reference sequence). The V and J ends lost 0 bases and 7 bases, in that order; junction bases with no gene match: 1. The CDR3 loop spans 15 amino acids. The DNA of the CDR3 is TGCAGTGCTAGAGATGGGACTAGCGGGAGGAATGAGCAGTTCTTC. This encodes CSARDGTSGRNEQFF.

The J gene is TRBJ2-7, the V gene TRBV3-1; 10 positions agree with TRBD2. The CDR3 has 17 amino acids. Germline V gene lookup returns CDR1 LGHDT and CDR2 YNNKEL (reference sequence). Trimming removed 4 bases from V and 3 bases from J; junction bases left unmatched: 12. CDR3 protein: CASSLLRQREGRYEQYF. For the CDR3, the DNA is TGTGCCAGCAGCCTCTTACGGCAGCGGGAGGGCCGCTACGAGCAGTACTTC.

The chain links TRBV11-3 to TRBJ2-2, with 12 bases fitting TRBD2. The germline V gene encodes CDR1 SGHNT and CDR2 YENEEA. The V and J ends lost 4 bases and 5 bases, in that order; junction bases with no gene match: 2. The CDR3 spans 15 residues. In nucleotides, the CDR3 is TGTGCCAGCAGCTCCGGACTAGCGGGAACCGGGGAGCTGTTTTTT. Residues: CASSSGLAGTGELFF.

The rearrangement links TRBV25-1 to TRBJ1-2, with D maybe TRBD1 (5 bases). CDR3 length: 14 amino acids. The V end lost 1 base, the J end lost 4 bases, and 10 bases lay between the germline ends. The germline V gene encodes CDR1 MGHDK and CDR2 SYGVNS. Written as DNA, the CDR3 is TGTGCCAGCAGTGAATGGTCCGGGACCTATGGCTACACCTTC. Translated, it gives CASSEWSGTYGYTF.

V is TRBV5-1 and J is TRBJ1-5; D gene ambiguous. The CDR3 consists of 13 residues. The germline CDR1 and CDR2 sequences are SGHRS and YFSETQ. Trimming cost V 4 bases and J 3 bases, with 8 bases left between them. The DNA of the CDR3 is TGCGCCAGCAGCGCAAGCCCCAATCAGCCCCAGCATTTT. Its translation: CASSASPNQPQHF.

CDR3 sequence (DNA): TGTGCCACCAGCAGAGTCCAACTGGGACTAGCGGGAGGGCGGATTCCATACAATGAGCAGTTCTTC. Amino acids: CATSRVQLGLAGGRIPYNEQFF. The chain uses TRBV15 and TRBJ2-1; 16 positions match TRBD2. CDR1 and CDR2 (germline): LNHNV, YYDKDF (reference sequence). V lost 1 base to trimming and J lost 4 bases; unmatched junction nucleotides: 16. The CDR3 has 22 residues.

This clonotype has only one observation. The chain combines TRBV7-9 with TRBJ1-2, with D perhaps TRBD1 (5 bases). The V gene lost 5 bases and the J gene lost 4 bases, with 17 bases spanning the gap. The V gene's germline CDR1 is SEHNR and CDR2 FQNEAQ (reference sequence). The CDR3 totals 15 residues. The CDR3, as DNA: TGTGCCAGCAGCCCCGACGGGGGGAAAATCTATGGCTACACCTTC. Its protein is CASSPDGGKIYGYTF. Together with reference TRBV7-9 and TRBJ1-2, the CDR3 gives the full variable domain: DTGVSQNPRHKITKRGQNVTFRCDPISEHNRLYWYRQTLGQGPEFLTYFQNEAQLEKSRLLSDRFSAERPKGSFSTLEIQRTEQGDSAMYLCASSPDGGKIYGYTFGSGTRLTVV.

This clonotype was detected a few times. The gene calls are TRBV12-3 or TRBV12-4 and TRBJ1-5; 12 bases agree with TRBD1. The CDR3 is 14 amino acids. V gave up 6 bases and J gave up 6 bases; unmatched junction bases: 3. The CDR3 DNA is TGTGCCAGCAGGGGACAGGGGGCGGGTCAGCCCCAGCATTTT. Amino acid sequence: CASRGQGAGQPQHF.

This chain links TRBV29-1 with TRBJ2-7, with D perhaps TRBD1 or TRBD2 (5 bases each). This CDR3 region has 13 residues. V shed 4 bases and J shed 3 bases, with 13 bases lying between them. Germline values: CDR1 SQVTM, CDR2 ANQGSEA. The CDR3 is CSVASGTVYEQYF. CDR3 DNA: TGCAGCGTTGCCTCCGGGACGGTCTACGAGCAGTACTTC.

A word on this clonotype: At one end, the junction sequence differs from germline, possibly due to a read error. The V call is TRBV5-1, the J call TRBJ2-1; TRBD1 matches at 10 bases. This CDR3 has 14 amino acids. Looked up from germline, CDR1 is SGHRS and CDR2 is YFSETQ. The CDR3 sequence is CATSVGTGASEQFF. The CDR3 nucleotides read TGCGCCACCAGCGTGGGGACAGGGGCTAGTGAGCAGTTCTTC.

The rearrangement uses TRBV28 and TRBJ1-1, with D possibly matching TRBD1 (5 bases). The germline gives CDR1 MDHEN, CDR2 SYDVKM. There are 14 residues in the CDR3. V shed 5 bases and J shed 3 bases, with 13 bases lying between them. The CDR3 DNA reads as TGTGCCAGCAGTACCGGCGGGGCGGACACTGAAGCTTTCTTT. This sequence encodes CASSTGGADTEAFF.

The CDR3 nucleotides read TGTGCCAGCAGCCAATTTTTCGGGAATAGGCTTTACAATGAGCAGTTCTTC. Amino acid sequence: CASSQFFGNRLYNEQFF. V is TRBV3-1 and J is TRBJ2-1; a possible D gene is TRBD2 (5 bases). V dropped 2 bases and J dropped 4 bases, with 18 bases sitting between them. Germline V gene lookup returns CDR1 LGHDT and CDR2 YNNKEL (reference sequence). The CDR3 extends over 17 amino acids.

The chain joins TRBV27 to TRBJ1-1; D gene ambiguous. The germline V and J ends were trimmed by 5 bases and 0 bases, with 13 bases remaining between them. Germline lookup yields CDR1 MNHEY and CDR2 SMNVEV (reference sequence). The CDR3 is made up of 15 amino acids. The CDR3, as DNA: TGTGCCAGCAGTCCCCTTCCGTGGGTGAACACTGAAGCTTTCTTT. It translates to CASSPLPWVNTEAFF.

The chain is built from TRBV6-4 and TRBJ2-3; 8 nucleotides line up with TRBD2. The CDR3 runs to 15 residues. Germline V gene sequence: CDR1 MRHNA, CDR2 SNTAGT. J was trimmed by 6 bases and V by 4 bases; bases with no gene match: 9. The CDR3 DNA follows: TGTGCCAGCAGTGTCTTGAGCGGGAGTACTGATACGCAGTATTTT. Its translation: CASSVLSGSTDTQYF.